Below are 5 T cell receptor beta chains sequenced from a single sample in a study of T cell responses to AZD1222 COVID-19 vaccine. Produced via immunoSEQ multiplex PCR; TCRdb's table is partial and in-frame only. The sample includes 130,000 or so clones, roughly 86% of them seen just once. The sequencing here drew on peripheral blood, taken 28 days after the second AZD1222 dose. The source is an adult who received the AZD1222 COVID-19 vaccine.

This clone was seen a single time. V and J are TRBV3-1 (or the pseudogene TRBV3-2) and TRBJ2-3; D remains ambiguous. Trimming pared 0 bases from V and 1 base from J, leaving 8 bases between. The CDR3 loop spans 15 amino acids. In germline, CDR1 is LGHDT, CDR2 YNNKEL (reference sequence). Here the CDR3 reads CASSQDGTRTDTQYF. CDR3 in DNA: TGTGCCAGCAGCCAAGATGGTACTCGCACAGATACGCAGTATTTT.

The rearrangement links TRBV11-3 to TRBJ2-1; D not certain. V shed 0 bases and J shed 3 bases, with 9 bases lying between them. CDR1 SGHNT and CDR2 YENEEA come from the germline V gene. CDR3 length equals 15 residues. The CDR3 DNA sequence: TGTGCCAGCAGCTTAGATCAGCAAGACTACAATGAGCAGTTCTTC. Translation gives CASSLDQQDYNEQFF.

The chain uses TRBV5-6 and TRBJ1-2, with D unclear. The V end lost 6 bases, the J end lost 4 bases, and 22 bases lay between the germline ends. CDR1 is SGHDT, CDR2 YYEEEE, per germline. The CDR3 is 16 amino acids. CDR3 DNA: TGTGCCAGCACCGAGGCGGGCAGGCTGGATTTCTATGGCTACACCTTC. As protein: CASTEAGRLDFYGYTF.

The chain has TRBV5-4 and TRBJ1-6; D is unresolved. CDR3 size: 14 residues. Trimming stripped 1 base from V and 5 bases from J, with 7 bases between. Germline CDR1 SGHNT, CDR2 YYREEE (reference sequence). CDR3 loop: CASSLSRNNSPLHF. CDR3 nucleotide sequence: TGTGCCAGCAGCTTGAGTCGGAATAATTCACCCCTCCACTTT.

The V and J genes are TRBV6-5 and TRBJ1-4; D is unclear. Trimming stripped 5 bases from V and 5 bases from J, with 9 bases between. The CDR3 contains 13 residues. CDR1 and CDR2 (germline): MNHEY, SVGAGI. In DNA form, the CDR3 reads TGTGCCAGCAGTACCACAGTGAATGAAAAACTGTTTTTT. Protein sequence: CASSTTVNEKLFF.